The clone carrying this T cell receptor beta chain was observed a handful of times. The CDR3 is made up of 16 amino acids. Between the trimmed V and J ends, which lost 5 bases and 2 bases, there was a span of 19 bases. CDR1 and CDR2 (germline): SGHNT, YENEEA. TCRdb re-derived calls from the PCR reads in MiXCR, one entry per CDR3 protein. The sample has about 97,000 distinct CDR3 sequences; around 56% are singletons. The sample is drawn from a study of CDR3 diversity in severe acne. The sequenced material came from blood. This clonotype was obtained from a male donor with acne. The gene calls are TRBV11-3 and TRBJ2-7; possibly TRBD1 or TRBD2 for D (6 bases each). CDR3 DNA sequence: TGTGCCAGCAGCCAAGGGGGGCTAGCGTTGACCTACGAGCAGTACTTC. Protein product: CASSQGGLALTYEQYF.